Each of the 12 T cell receptor beta chains below was sequenced from the same sample in a study of cytomegalovirus exposure and HLA in healthy donors. With 60 Vbeta and 13 Jbeta primers, the PCR was carried out. Repertoires were generated with immunoSEQ multiplex PCR, while TCRdb's copy carries only in-frame clones and drops some. The data show more than 80,000 clones, about 71% seen once. The sample consisted of PBMCs. These TCRs come from a boy aged 5-17 years in good health and CMV-seronegative.

The V and J genes are TRBV4-2 and TRBJ2-1; 11 bases agree with TRBD1. CDR1 and CDR2 from the germline V gene are LGHNA and YNFKEQ. The CDR3 runs to 16 residues. Trimming cost V 0 bases and J 6 bases; bases outside gene matches: 4. The CDR3 coding sequence is TGTGCCAGCAGCCAAGATCCTGGGACAGGGGGCAATGAGCAGTTCTTC. It codes for CASSQDPGTGGNEQFF.

The chain links TRBV6-6 to TRBJ1-1; D might be TRBD1 (5 bases). This CDR3 comprises 13 residues. Germline V gene sequence: CDR1 MNHNY, CDR2 SVGAGI (reference sequence). Trimming stripped 2 bases from V and 1 base from J, with 5 bases between. This CDR3 is CASSYRGNTEAFF. DNA of the CDR3: TGTGCCAGCAGTTACAGGGGGAACACTGAAGCTTTCTTT.

This chain joins TRBV19 and TRBJ1-5, with D hard to call. This CDR3 spans 12 amino acids. With 6 bases removed from V and 7 bases from J, the gap between germline ends came to 10 bases. The V gene's germline CDR1 is LNHDA and CDR2 SQIVND (reference sequence). The CDR3 nucleotides read TGTGCCAGTAGCGACTGGAACCAGCCCCAGCATTTT. Its protein is CASSDWNQPQHF.

This clone was seen a handful of times. The CDR3 here is CASSYKRGPYNEQFF. The CDR3 DNA sequence: TGTGCCAGCAGTTACAAGCGGGGGCCCTACAATGAGCAGTTCTTC. The chain recombines TRBV6-6 with TRBJ2-1, with 8 nucleotides matching TRBD2. Germline CDR1 is MNHNY and CDR2 is SVGAGI (reference sequence). This CDR3 contains 15 residues. Trimming cost V 2 bases and J 2 bases; bases outside gene matches: 2.

The chain joins TRBV6-5 to TRBJ1-1; 8 bases match TRBD1. This CDR3 is 13 amino acids long. Germline CDR1 MNHEY, CDR2 SVGAGI. V dropped 6 bases and J dropped 9; count of bases not matched to a gene: 9. The CDR3 loop reads CASSPTGDTKAFF. The CDR3 DNA sequence: TGTGCCAGCAGCCCGACAGGGGATACGAAAGCTTTCTTT.

The CDR3 protein is CASIGAGHGNEQFF. The CDR3 nucleotides read TGTGCCAGCATCGGAGCAGGGCATGGGAATGAGCAGTTCTTC. V is TRBV6-6 and J is TRBJ2-1, with a possible D match to TRBD1 (5 bases). This CDR3 is 14 amino acids long. The ends were cut back, 7 bases at V and 7 bases at J, with 17 bases in the middle. Germline lookup yields CDR1 MNHNY and CDR2 SVGAGI (reference sequence).

The chain recombines TRBV4-1 with TRBJ2-3, with 9 bases lining up with TRBD2. With V trimmed by 1 base and J by 5 bases, 13 bases remained unmatched. The CDR3 extends over 18 amino acids. The germline V gene encodes CDR1 MGHRA and CDR2 YSYEKL. Here the CDR3 reads CASSQGSGGKIGEDTQYF. The CDR3 DNA reads as TGCGCCAGCAGCCAAGGTAGCGGGGGCAAAATCGGAGAAGATACGCAGTATTTT.

This clone was observed a few times. The V call is TRBV6-1, the J call TRBJ1-4; 10 positions agree with TRBD1. CDR1 MNHNS and CDR2 SASEGT come from the germline V gene. The CDR3 is 14 residues long. The junction had 6 bases not matched to a gene; V was cut back by 6 bases and J by 8 bases. The CDR3 nucleotides read TGTGCCAGCAGGTCGGGACAGGGGAAGGAAAAACTGTTTTTT. It specifies CASRSGQGKEKLFF.

This chain uses TRBV6-5 with TRBJ2-2; no clear D gene. The CDR3 covers 12 residues. Trimming pared 5 bases from V and 8 bases from J, leaving 9 bases between. Germline V gene data show CDR1 as MNHEY and CDR2 as SVGAGI. The CDR3 DNA reads as TGTGCCAGCAGTCTAAACGCGGGGGAGCTGTTTTTT. Translated: CASSLNAGELFF.

The J gene is TRBJ1-4, the V gene TRBV28, with D tentatively TRBD1 (5 bases). CDR3 length: 15 amino acids. The V gene's germline CDR1 is MDHEN and CDR2 SYDVKM. The V gene lost 4 bases and the J gene lost 0 bases, with 9 bases spanning the gap. DNA for the CDR3: TGTGCCAGCAGTTACCGACAGTCAACTAATGAAAAACTGTTTTTT. Translated: CASSYRQSTNEKLFF. Full variable domain (missing parts from reference TRBV28 and TRBJ1-4): DVKVTQSSRYLVKRTGEKVFLECVQDMDHENMFWYRQDPGLGLRLIYFSYDVKMKEKGDIPEGYSVSREKKERFSLILESASTNQTSMYLCASSYRQSTNEKLFFGSGTQLSVL.

This chain links TRBV19 with TRBJ1-5, with 8 bases aligning to TRBD1. The V gene's germline CDR1 is LNHDA and CDR2 SQIVND (reference sequence). V shed 6 bases and J 6 bases; nucleotides not matched to a gene: 4. This CDR3 spans 13 amino acids. This CDR3 is CASRQGAGQPQHF. The CDR3 DNA reads TGTGCCAGTAGGCAGGGGGCGGGTCAGCCCCAGCATTTT. The whole variable domain, filled in from reference TRBV19 and TRBJ1-5, reads DGGITQSPKYLFRKEGQNVTLSCEQNLNHDAMYWYRQDPGQGLRLIYYSQIVNDFQKGDIAEGYSVSREKKESFPLTVTSAQKNPTAFYLCASRQGAGQPQHFGDGTRLSIL.

This clone was detected a few times. CDR3: CASSLQGTEAFF. The CDR3 coding sequence is TGTGCCAGCAGTCTCCAGGGAACTGAAGCTTTCTTT. V is TRBV28 and J is TRBJ1-1; the D gene is possibly TRBD1 (5 bases). The V and J ends lost 5 bases and 5 bases respectively, with 9 bases between them. The CDR3 has 12 amino acids. The germline gives CDR1 MDHEN, CDR2 SYDVKM.